The present T cell receptor (beta chain) was sequenced within a study of T cell responses to AZD1222 COVID-19 vaccine. Study outcomes and limitations: No day 14 peak samples; only post-peak repertoires were characterized. Most donors were white British, females outnumbered males, and clonal diversity was possibly underestimated.

V lost 7 bases, J lost 0 bases, and 13 bases lay in between. This CDR3 contains 16 residues. The germline V gene has CDR1 SNHLY and CDR2 FYNNEI. As for this clone: As yet, its antigen is unknown.

Data came from immunoSEQ multiplex PCR; TCRdb stores just in-frame clones and leaves some out. Here the sample spans around 100,000 clones, 70% to 90% being singletons. The material sequenced was peripheral blood, taken on day 0 of AZD1222 vaccination. The chain carries TRBV2 and TRBJ1-6; TRBD1 might be the D (5 bases). The receptor comes from an adult in good health. The chain's CDR3 is CASMSRTNSYNSPLHF. The CDR3 coding sequence is TGTGCCAGCATGTCGCGGACAAACTCCTATAATTCACCCCTCCACTTT. Supplemented by reference TRBV2 and TRBJ1-6, the full variable domain reads EPEVTQTPSHQVTQMGQEVILRCVPISNHLYFYWYRQILGQKVEFLVSFYNNEISEKSEIFDDQFSVERPDGSNFTLKIRSTKLEDSAMYFCASMSRTNSYNSPLHFGNGTRLTVT.